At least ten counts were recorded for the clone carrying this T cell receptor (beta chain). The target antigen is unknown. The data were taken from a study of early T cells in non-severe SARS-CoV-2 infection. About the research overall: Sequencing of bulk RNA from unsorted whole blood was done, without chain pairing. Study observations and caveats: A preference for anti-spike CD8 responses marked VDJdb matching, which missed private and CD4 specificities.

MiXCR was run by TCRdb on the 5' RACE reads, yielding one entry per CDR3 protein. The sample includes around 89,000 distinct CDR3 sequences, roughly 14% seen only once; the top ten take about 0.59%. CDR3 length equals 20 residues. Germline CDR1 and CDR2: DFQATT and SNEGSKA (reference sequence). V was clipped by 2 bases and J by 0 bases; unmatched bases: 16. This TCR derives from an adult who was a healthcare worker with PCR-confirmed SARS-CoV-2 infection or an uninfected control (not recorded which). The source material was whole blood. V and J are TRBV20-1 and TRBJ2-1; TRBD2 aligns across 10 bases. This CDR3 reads CSARNPRLAGAPSSYNEQFF. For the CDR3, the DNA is TGCAGTGCTAGAAATCCCCGACTAGCGGGCGCACCGAGCTCCTACAATGAGCAGTTCTTC.